Listed here are 24 T cell receptor beta chains from one sample, sequenced in a study of shared clonotypes between healthy human individuals. Assay: immunoSEQ multiplex PCR; the TCRdb copy retains only in-frame clones and omits some. The sample yields more than 1,200,000 clones, just under 99% seen once. The sample comprised naive CD4+ T cells sorted from blood. Sample subset: CD45RA+ positively selected. Receptor source: a man aged 25-45 years in good health.

The chain links TRBV6-6 to TRBJ1-5; perhaps TRBD1 as D (5 bases). The V gene lost 4 bases and the J gene lost 2 bases, with 12 bases spanning the gap. The CDR3 runs to 15 residues. The V gene's germline CDR1 is MNHNY and CDR2 SVGAGI (reference sequence). The DNA for the CDR3 is TGTGCCAGCAGTTTTGGGGGGGTGGGCAATCAGCCCCAGCATTTT. Translating gives CASSFGGVGNQPQHF.

The chain has TRBV5-1 and TRBJ2-2; no clear D gene. V lost 4 bases, J lost 8 bases, and 18 bases lay in between. Germline V gene data show CDR1 as SGHRS and CDR2 as YFSETQ. There are 15 residues in the CDR3. The DNA of the CDR3 is TGCGCCAGCAGCCGAGAAGGGTCATTCACTGGGGAGCTGTTTTTT. Encoded protein: CASSREGSFTGELFF. Combining the CDR3 with reference TRBV5-1 and TRBJ2-2 gives the whole variable domain KAGVTQTPRYLIKTRGQQVTLSCSPISGHRSVSWYQQTPGQGLQFLFEYFSETQRNKGNFPGRFSGRQFSNSRSEMNVSTLELGDSALYLCASSREGSFTGELFFGEGSRLTVL.

The chain uses TRBV7-3 and TRBJ2-3, with D unresolved. The CDR3 has 15 amino acids. V lost 3 bases and J lost 2, with 12 bases in between. CDR1 SGHTA and CDR2 FQGTGA come from the germline V gene. The CDR3 sequence: CASSLDGALTDTQYF. In DNA form, the CDR3 reads TGTGCCAGCAGCTTGGACGGCGCCCTCACAGATACGCAGTATTTT. The full variable domain, in which reference TRBV7-3 and TRBJ2-3 provide the parts outside the CDR3, is GAGVSQTPSNKVTEKGKYVELRCDPISGHTALYWYRQSLGQGPEFLIYFQGTGAADDSGLPNDRFFAVRPEGSVSTLKIQRTERGDSAVYLCASSLDGALTDTQYFGPGTRLTVL.

The V call is TRBV7-3, the J call TRBJ2-1, with D maybe TRBD1 (5 bases). The CDR3 runs 13 residues. CDR1 and CDR2 (germline): SGHTA, FQGTGA. Between the trimmed V and J ends, which lost 5 bases and 8 bases, there was a span of 13 bases. The CDR3 reads CASSLLKGYEQFF. CDR3 in DNA: TGTGCCAGCAGCCTGCTTAAGGGGTATGAGCAGTTCTTC.

The V gene is TRBV7-9, the J gene TRBJ2-1, with 7 bases identical to TRBD2. J gave up 4 bases and V 5 bases, and 11 bases lay outside the gene matches. Germline V CDR1 and CDR2: SEHNR, FQNEAQ (reference sequence). The CDR3 is made up of 16 amino acids. The chain's CDR3 is CASSPQASGRYNEQFF. As DNA, the CDR3 is TGTGCCAGCAGCCCCCAAGCTAGCGGAAGATACAATGAGCAGTTCTTC.

This chain uses TRBV7-2 with TRBJ2-3; 12 nucleotides line up with TRBD2. This CDR3 is 16 amino acids long. CDR1 is SGHTA and CDR2 is FQGNSA in the germline V gene. With V trimmed by 4 bases and J by 4 bases, 6 bases remained unmatched. CDR3 DNA: TGTGCCAGCAGCTCCCTAGCGGGAGGGATTTCAGATACGCAGTATTTT. Its protein product is CASSSLAGGISDTQYF.

The chain is built from TRBV2 and TRBJ2-2, with a weak D call TRBD2 (5 bases). The CDR3 extends over 12 amino acids. From germline, CDR1 is SNHLY and CDR2 FYNNEI. V was trimmed by 4 bases and J by 8 bases, leaving 8 bases between them. The CDR3 region is CASSGGIGELFF. CDR3 DNA sequence: TGTGCCAGCAGTGGAGGGATAGGGGAGCTGTTTTTT.

This clone was detected only once. The same CDR3 is also encoded by other DNA sequences in this sample. J is TRBJ2-2 and V is TRBV28; no reliable D call. The CDR3 covers 12 residues. Germline lookup yields CDR1 MDHEN and CDR2 SYDVKM. V was clipped by 3 bases and J by 5 bases, with 4 bases between them. The CDR3 spells CASSFGTGELFF. CDR3 nucleotides: TGTGCCAGCAGTTTTGGGACCGGGGAGCTGTTTTTT.

The chain recombines TRBV19 with TRBJ2-5; perhaps D is TRBD1 or TRBD2 (6 bases each). CDR3 size: 15 residues. The ends were cut back, 7 bases at V and 9 bases at J, with 24 bases in the middle. In germline, CDR1 is LNHDA, CDR2 SQIVND (reference sequence). The CDR3 sequence: CASMRTGLGPGAQYF. The CDR3 nucleotides read TGTGCCAGTATGCGCACAGGGTTAGGTCCGGGGGCCCAGTACTTC.

The CDR3 protein is CASSLARERAGELFF. CDR3 in DNA: TGTGCCAGCAGCTTAGCGAGGGAAAGAGCCGGGGAGCTGTTTTTT. The rearrangement uses TRBV7-8 and TRBJ2-2; D is possibly TRBD2 (5 bases). The CDR3 is 15 amino acids. Trimming pared 0 bases from V and 6 bases from J, leaving 11 bases between. The germline CDR1 and CDR2 sequences are SGHVS and FQNEAQ.

The chain carries TRBV11-2 and TRBJ2-3; D perhaps matches TRBD2 (5 bases). CDR1 and CDR2 from the germline V gene are SGHAT and FQNNGV. The CDR3 is 18 residues long. The ends were cut back, 4 bases at V and 0 bases at J, with 20 bases in the middle. Here the CDR3 reads CASSSLPRRFRSTDTQYF. The CDR3 nucleotides read TGTGCCAGCAGCTCCCTCCCCAGGAGGTTCAGGAGCACAGATACGCAGTATTTT.

This chain connects TRBV18 to TRBJ1-1; the D is unclear. V gave up 4 bases and J gave up 1 base, with 7 bases separating them. CDR1 is KGHSH, CDR2 LQKENI, per germline. The CDR3 contains 13 residues. CDR3 amino acids: CASSLWENTEAFF. The DNA for the CDR3 is TGTGCCAGCTCACTGTGGGAGAACACTGAAGCTTTCTTT.

Comments on this clone: Other DNA sequences in this sample translate to the same CDR3. V gene TRBV5-1 combines with J gene TRBJ2-7; TRBD1 aligns across 8 bases. After removal of 0 bases from V and 3 bases from J, the junction contained 2 bases not matched to a gene. Germline values: CDR1 SGHRS, CDR2 YFSETQ. CDR3 length equals 14 residues. CDR3 nucleotide sequence: TGCGCCAGCAGCTTGGGGACAGGGCACTACGAGCAGTACTTC. Its translation is CASSLGTGHYEQYF.

The V gene is TRBV6-1, the J gene TRBJ2-2, with 10 positions matching TRBD1. The CDR3 contains 14 residues. Germline V gene lookup returns CDR1 MNHNS and CDR2 SASEGT. The V and J ends lost 4 bases and 6 bases, in that order; junction bases with no gene match: 2. The CDR3: CASSGQGAAGELFF. CDR3 DNA sequence: TGTGCCAGCAGTGGACAGGGGGCAGCCGGGGAGCTGTTTTTT.

The chain employs TRBV18 and TRBJ2-1, with D perhaps TRBD2 (8 bases). This CDR3 spans 15 amino acids. Germline CDR1 is KGHSH and CDR2 is LQKENI. Trimming left V 2 bases short and J 6 bases short, with 14 bases between. The CDR3 bases are TGTGCCAGCTCACCAGGGACTAGGGGGCCCAATGAGCAGTTCTTC. This codes for CASSPGTRGPNEQFF.

The genes are TRBV4-3 and TRBJ2-6; 7 bases map to TRBD2. Per germline, CDR1 LGHNA and CDR2 YSLEER. Trimming cost V 0 bases and J 2 bases; bases outside gene matches: 1. The CDR3 is 16 residues long. CDR3 residues: CASSQDRGAGANVLTF. The CDR3 coding sequence is TGCGCCAGCAGCCAAGATCGGGGGGCTGGGGCCAACGTCCTGACTTTC.

The chain combines TRBV7-9 with TRBJ1-4, with D perhaps matching TRBD1 (6 bases). Trimming left V 3 bases short and J 2 bases short, with 10 bases between. CDR3 size: 15 residues. Germline loops: CDR1 SEHNR, CDR2 FQNEAQ (reference sequence). The CDR3 nucleotides are TGTGCCAGCAGCTTCCCGGGGGCCACTAATGAAAAACTGTTTTTT. Protein: CASSFPGATNEKLFF.

This chain uses TRBV5-1 with TRBJ2-7; 8 positions match TRBD1. The germline V gene has CDR1 SGHRS and CDR2 YFSETQ. V was pared by 4 bases and J by 3 bases, with 3 bases of the junction left unmatched. The CDR3 sequence is 13 residues long. In nucleotides, the CDR3 is TGCGCCAGCAGCCGGACAGGGAACTACGAGCAGTACTTC. Protein sequence: CASSRTGNYEQYF.

A word on this clone: Other DNA sequences in the same sample also yield this CDR3. V gene TRBV28 combines with J gene TRBJ2-7; D uncertain. Germline loops: CDR1 MDHEN, CDR2 SYDVKM. Trimming took 3 bases from V and 0 from J, leaving 6 bases between them. CDR3 length: 13 amino acids. The CDR3 DNA follows: TGTGCCAGCAGTTTTGTAGGCTCCTACGAGCAGTACTTC. The encoded protein is CASSFVGSYEQYF.

The CDR3 sequence: CASSPDFVRGLAEAFF. Here the CDR3 DNA reads TGTGCCAGCTCACCAGACTTTGTTCGGGGGCTCGCTGAAGCTTTCTTT. The rearrangement uses TRBV18 and TRBJ1-1; the D gene is possibly TRBD1 (6 bases). The CDR3 is 16 residues long. Trimming removed 2 bases from V and 6 bases from J, with 19 bases in between. Germline CDR1 KGHSH, CDR2 LQKENI.

The chain carries TRBV6-6 and TRBJ2-7; 9 bases are shared with TRBD1. The CDR3 is 15 amino acids. Per germline, CDR1 MNHNY and CDR2 SVGAGI (reference sequence). After removal of 5 bases from V and 4 bases from J, the junction contained 9 bases not matched to a gene. The CDR3 protein is CASSLPDRGWYEQYF. The CDR3 DNA reads as TGTGCCAGCAGTCTTCCGGACAGGGGCTGGTACGAGCAGTACTTC.

This chain joins TRBV7-2 and TRBJ2-7, with D possibly being TRBD2 (6 bases). CDR1 is SGHTA and CDR2 is FQGNSA in the germline V gene. The ends were cut back, 1 base at V and 2 bases at J, with 15 bases in the middle. The CDR3 contains 16 residues. The CDR3 DNA is TGTGCCAGCAGCTTAGATTACGGGGGAGTGCCCTACGAGCAGTACTTC. Protein: CASSLDYGGVPYEQYF.

Turning to this clone: Other DNA sequences in this sample translate to the same CDR3. The chain links TRBV28 to TRBJ2-7, with 7 bases matching TRBD2. Trimming at V came to 8 bases and at J to 2 bases, leaving 3 bases not matched to a gene. CDR1 MDHEN and CDR2 SYDVKM come from the germline V gene. The CDR3 spans 12 residues. The CDR3 DNA is TGTGCCAGCGGGAGGGGCACCTACGAGCAGTACTTC. Translating it yields CASGRGTYEQYF.

The chain carries TRBV7-6 and TRBJ2-5; 8 nucleotides match TRBD2. The V gene's germline CDR1 is SGHVS and CDR2 FNYEAQ. The junction had 4 bases not matched to a gene; V was cut back by 8 bases and J by 2 bases. The CDR3 length is 13 residues. CDR3 protein: CASCSGGQETQYF. The CDR3 DNA sequence: TGTGCCAGCTGTTCGGGGGGGCAAGAGACCCAGTACTTC.